The T cell receptor (beta chain) described here comes from a study of blood T cell repertoires in COVID-19. For the study at large: Acute and convalescent COVID-19 samples came from the United States, Italy and Spain. The analysed material was cDNA or gDNA that came from T cells, B-cell-depleted T cells, or PBMCs.

The V gene lost 1 base and the J gene lost 4 bases, with 11 bases spanning the gap. CDR1 and CDR2 (germline): MNHEY, SMNVEV (reference sequence). The CDR3 is 15 residues long. Original methodology: Estimates of nucleated cell counts were drawn from the amplification of reference gene primers. Some clones are missing from TCRdb's copy, which holds only in-frame ones; the method was immunoSEQ multiplex PCR. V and J calls plus clone size are reproduced from that table; the DNA served to infer D and trimming. The data show around 64,000 clones, with 91% seen just once and 8.6% held by the top ten. This sequence originates from a human donor in a cohort sampled during active COVID-19. V usage is TRBV27 and J usage is TRBJ2-1; D gene unclear. Material: peripheral blood. The CDR3 DNA sequence: TGTGCCAGCAGTTTATTAGAGTCGAGATACAATGAGCAGTTCTTC. This gives the protein CASSLLESRYNEQFF.